The 5 T cell receptor beta chains listed next were all sequenced from one sample in a study of radiation and T cells in renal cell carcinoma. Stated time point: blood 2 weeks post-SBRT. Treatment of the sample: 15 Gy SBRT to primary tumor, nephrectomy 4 weeks later. This table comes from immunoSEQ multiplex PCR, and its TCRdb copy is limited to in-frame clones, with some not included. The repertoire holds 120,000 or so clones, about 81% seen once, with about 1.9% in the top ten. The sample here was blood, taken from a patient whose treatment included radiotherapy and nephrectomy. Receptors originate from a woman aged 55-75 years with renal cell carcinoma.

The table lists this clone with a count of one. A junction end diverges from the germline sequence, so it may reflect a read error. The chain couples TRBV7-7 to TRBJ2-2; no clear D. The germline V gene encodes CDR1 SSHAT and CDR2 FNYEAQ (reference sequence). This CDR3 region has 14 residues. In nucleotides, the CDR3 is TGTGCTAGCAGCTTGGGTGGAGACTCCGGGGAGCTGTTTTTT. It codes for CASSLGGDSGELFF.

This clone was picked up a small number of times. The V call is TRBV5-4, the J call TRBJ1-4, with 7 bases matching TRBD1. V lost 2 bases to trimming and J lost 7 bases; unmatched junction nucleotides: 2. The CDR3 consists of 13 residues. Per germline, CDR1 SGHNT and CDR2 YYREEE (reference sequence). The CDR3 DNA reads as TGTGCCAGCAGCTTTGACAGGGTTGAAAAACTGTTTTTT. This sequence encodes CASSFDRVEKLFF.

This CDR3 is CASGKDRVPYEQYF. The CDR3 region has the DNA TGTGCCAGCGGGAAGGACAGGGTGCCCTACGAGCAGTACTTC. The V and J genes are TRBV25-1 and TRBJ2-7, with TRBD1 identical over 8 bases. Looked up from germline, CDR1 is MGHDK and CDR2 is SYGVNS. V lost 8 bases, J lost 2 bases, and 8 bases stayed unmatched. The CDR3 consists of 14 residues.

The chain joins TRBV4-3 to TRBJ2-1; D is perhaps TRBD2 (6 bases). The V gene's germline CDR1 is LGHNA and CDR2 YSLEER. The CDR3 has 18 residues. V lost 0 bases to trimming and J lost 2 bases, with 17 bases between them. CDR3 in DNA: TGCGCCAGCAGCCAAGATGGGGCTGCTAGCGACACCTACAATGAGCAGTTCTTC. This encodes CASSQDGAASDTYNEQFF.

The V gene is TRBV28, the J gene TRBJ1-2; TRBD1 might be the D (5 bases). V was trimmed by 3 bases and J by 4 bases, leaving 12 bases between them. Germline V CDR1 and CDR2: MDHEN, SYDVKM. This CDR3 has 14 amino acids. The CDR3 region is CASSLRGGSYGYTF. The CDR3 bases are TGTGCCAGCAGTTTGAGGGGAGGTAGCTATGGCTACACCTTC.